This TCR beta chain was sequenced during a study of T cells after yellow fever vaccination. In its sample, this clonotype is medium-sized (0.01 to 0.1%). For TCR, cDNA came from 5'RACE template switching, which added a universal primer site and UMIs. MiXCR, applied by TCRdb to the 5' RACE reads, yields one record per CDR3 protein. The table has around 4,800 distinct CDR3 sequences, 6% to 8.5% seen once. The study's findings and limits: Subsequent to the booster, the majority of primary-vaccination clones reappeared (around 96% CD4, 88% CD8).

Deletions cut 3 bases from V and 3 bases from J, with 9 bases between. This CDR3 is built from 13 residues. Per the germline V gene, CDR1 is MNHEY and CDR2 is SVGAGI. This receptor was taken from a man in his thirties or forties who received the YFV17D yellow fever vaccine. This rearrangement joins TRBV6-5 to TRBJ2-7; D uncertain. Material: PBMCs, either bulk or a sorted T-cell subset (CD4+, CD8+, memory, or dextramer-sorted; not recorded which), obtained 15 days after the yellow fever booster vaccination. The CDR3 loop reads CASSYVGNYEQYF. CDR3 coding DNA: TGTGCCAGCAGTTATGTTGGAAACTACGAGCAGTACTTC.